The 11 T cell receptor beta chains presented below share a single source sample, sequenced in a study of T cells in Graves' hyperthyroidism and ophthalmopathy. Using RNA transcripts as the source, TCR beta CDR3 regions were amplified. TCR CDR3 regions were first amplified by RT-PCR with HTBI primers. TCRdb reprocessed the multiplex PCR reads with MiXCR, giving one entry per CDR3 protein. Of 300,000 or so distinct CDR3 sequences listed, 21% are singletons. The sequencing sample was made of blood. The source is a woman aged 50 to 65 with Graves' hyperthyroidism.

Concerning this clonotype: Relative to the germline gene, one junction end is altered; a read error may explain this. The rearrangement links TRBV6-7 to TRBJ2-1, with 13 bases matching TRBD2. TRBV6-7 is an open reading frame whose function is uncertain. This CDR3 is built from 18 residues. The DNA for the CDR3 is TGTGCCAGCAGTGACCCGCCGACTAGCGGGGGGATCTACAGTGAGCAGTTCTTC. The encoded protein is CASSDPPTSGGIYSEQFF.

This clonotype was counted at least ten times. The CDR3 bases are TGTGCCAGCAGCCAGAGCCAGGTGGAGCAGTACTTC. This encodes CASSQSQVEQYF. The J gene is TRBJ2-7, the V gene TRBV7-2; no firm D call. Trimming left V 5 bases short and J 7 bases short, with 12 bases between. The CDR3 extends over 12 amino acids. Germline V gives CDR1 SGHTA, CDR2 FQGNSA. Full variable domain (remainder filled in from reference TRBV7-2 and TRBJ2-7): GAGVSQSPSNKVTEKGKDVELRCDPISGHTALYWYRQSLGQGLEFLIYFQGNSAPDKSGLPSDRFSAERTGGSVSTLTIQRTQQEDSAVYLCASSQSQVEQYFGPGTRLTVT.

In its sample, this clonotype was seen many times. V usage is TRBV11-3 and J usage is TRBJ2-3, with unresolved D. Germline V gene sequence: CDR1 SGHNT, CDR2 YENEEA. The CDR3 has 16 amino acids. V lost 0 bases, J lost 1 base, and 11 bases lay in between. The CDR3 loop reads CASSLESRPGTDTQYF. For the CDR3, the DNA is TGTGCCAGCAGCTTAGAGAGTAGACCTGGCACAGATACGCAGTATTTT.

The chain carries TRBV12-3 or TRBV12-4 and TRBJ2-7, with D tentatively TRBD1 (6 bases). V lost 5 bases, J lost 3 bases, and 14 bases lay in between. This CDR3 region has 14 residues. The CDR3 here is CASSPRDNHYEQYF. In DNA, the CDR3 is TGTGCCAGCAGTCCCCGGGACAACCACTACGAGCAGTACTTC.

This clonotype was seen many times. The V and J genes are TRBV20-1 and TRBJ1-1; 8 nucleotides match TRBD1. The germline V gene has CDR1 DFQATT and CDR2 SNEGSKA (reference sequence). Unmatched junction bases numbered 5, after V lost 1 base and J lost 1 base. The CDR3 extends over 15 amino acids. This CDR3 reads CSARGAGTGNTEAFF. The CDR3, as DNA: TGCAGTGCTAGAGGGGCCGGGACAGGGAACACTGAAGCTTTCTTT.

This clonotype was seen only a few times. The chain carries TRBV2 and TRBJ1-4; D unresolved. Trimming took 7 bases from V and 12 from J, leaving 12 bases between them. The CDR3 consists of 11 residues. Per germline, CDR1 SNHLY and CDR2 FYNNEI. CDR3 in amino acids: CASKGGHELFF. CDR3 DNA sequence: TGTGCCAGCAAAGGTGGTCACGAACTGTTTTTT. The variable domain in full, completed from reference TRBV2 and TRBJ1-4, reads EPEVTQTPSHQVTQMGQEVILRCVPISNHLYFYWYRQILGQKVEFLVSFYNNEISEKSEIFDDQFSVERPDGSNFTLKIRSTKLEDSAMYFCASKGGHELFFGSGTQLSVL.

This clonotype was seen repeatedly, ten times or more. This rearrangement joins TRBV20-1 to TRBJ2-1, with D maybe TRBD1 (5 bases). The CDR3 sequence is 10 residues long. V gave up 5 bases and J gave up 10 bases, with 9 bases separating them. CDR1 and CDR2 (germline): DFQATT, SNEGSKA (reference sequence). The CDR3: CSALRGEQFF. As DNA, the CDR3 is TGCAGTGCTCTAAGGGGCGAGCAGTTCTTC.

In this sample, this clonotype turned up many times. The rearrangement uses TRBV11-2 and TRBJ2-1, with D possibly being TRBD1 (6 bases). Trimming shortened V by 1 base and J by 6 bases, and 10 bases separated the two germline ends. The CDR3 length is 14 residues. The V gene's germline CDR1 is SGHAT and CDR2 FQNNGV. The CDR3 region has the DNA TGTGCCAGCAGCTTAGGGGGCAGGGGCAATGAGCAGTTCTTC. It translates to CASSLGGRGNEQFF.

This clonotype has more than one count but fewer than ten. This chain joins TRBV6-1 and TRBJ1-5, with a possible D match to TRBD1 (5 bases). Trimming cost V 7 bases and J 6 bases, with 10 bases left between them. The CDR3 has 12 residues. Germline-derived CDR1 and CDR2 are MNHNS and SASEGT. The CDR3 spells CASNAGIQPQHF. CDR3 coding DNA: TGTGCCAGCAACGCAGGGATTCAGCCCCAGCATTTT.

In this sample, this clonotype turned up a few times. V and J are TRBV5-1 and TRBJ2-1; 7 bases match TRBD2. Germline CDR1 SGHRS, CDR2 YFSETQ. There are 15 residues in the CDR3. The V and J ends lost 1 base and 6 bases, in that order; junction bases with no gene match: 7. The CDR3 here is CASSLTVGGINEQFF. The CDR3 DNA follows: TGCGCCAGCAGCTTGACGGTGGGGGGGATCAATGAGCAGTTCTTC.

This clonotype has a count of ten or more. This chain links TRBV15 with TRBJ1-1, with D perhaps matching TRBD1 (6 bases). The V and J ends lost 5 bases and 10 bases respectively, with 14 bases between them. The CDR3 has 12 residues. Germline-derived CDR1 and CDR2 are LNHNV and YYDKDF (reference sequence). CDR3 sequence (DNA): TGTGCCACCAGCTCCAGGGGAGGGGTAGCTTTCTTT. Protein product: CATSSRGGVAFF.